The 29 T cell receptor beta chains reported below all come from one sample, sequenced in a study of molecular identifiers for immune sequencing clone quantification. TCRdb used MiXCR to reprocess the PCR reads, holding one entry per CDR3 protein. This sample has approximately 550,000 distinct CDR3 sequences, with approximately 25% found just once. Sequencing input: naive CD8+ T cells from blood, with Jurkat cell RNA spiked in. The subset here: FACS-sorted CD8+CD4-CCR7+CD45RA+ naive T cells. Receptor source: a human donor in good health. Some libraries in this study had Jurkat cell RNA spiked in.

This clonotype showed up many times. The V gene is TRBV6-5, the J gene TRBJ1-5, with unresolved D. Germline V gene lookup returns CDR1 MNHEY and CDR2 SVGAGI. V gave up 2 bases and J gave up 0 bases, with 2 bases separating them. The CDR3 runs 13 residues. The CDR3 loop is CASSYVSNQPQHF. The CDR3 DNA sequence: TGTGCCAGCAGTTACGTTAGCAATCAGCCCCAGCATTTT.

Points on this clonotype: A read error is likely, as this CDR3 ends without the conserved phenylalanine or tryptophan. This sequence joins TRBV27 and TRBJ2-7; D is perhaps TRBD2 (6 bases). Germline CDR1 MNHEY, CDR2 SMNVEV (reference sequence). V lost 4 bases and J 5 bases, leaving 9 bases between the germline ends. This CDR3 contains 12 residues. CDR3: CASSSEGNEQYI. The CDR3 bases are TGTGCCAGCAGTTCGGAGGGAAACGAGCAGTACATC.

This clonotype showed up just a few times. The chain links TRBV7-6 to TRBJ2-7; D is unclear. CDR1 is SGHVS, CDR2 FNYEAQ, per germline. The V end lost 4 bases, the J end lost 3 bases, and 10 bases lay between the germline ends. This CDR3 spans 13 amino acids. This CDR3 is CASSSTSIYEQYF. The CDR3, as DNA: TGTGCCAGCAGCTCGACCAGCATCTACGAGCAGTACTTC.

This clonotype has more than one count but fewer than ten. This chain uses TRBV12-5 with TRBJ2-1; 9 positions match TRBD1. The CDR3 runs 15 residues. The V gene end was trimmed by 4 bases and the J gene end by 1 base; junction bases not matched to a gene: 2. Germline V gene sequence: CDR1 LGHNT, CDR2 FRNRAP. The CDR3 sequence is CASGSGTGSYNEQFF. CDR3 nucleotide sequence: TGTGCTAGTGGTTCGGGGACAGGGTCCTACAATGAGCAGTTCTTC.

This clonotype has only a few counts. The chain carries TRBV19 and TRBJ2-3; D possibly corresponds to TRBD1 (6 bases). From germline, CDR1 is LNHDA and CDR2 SQIVND (reference sequence). Trimming stripped 5 bases from V and 3 bases from J, with 12 bases between. This CDR3 has 14 residues. CDR3: CASSGWTETDTQYF. The CDR3 bases are TGTGCCAGTAGTGGATGGACAGAAACAGATACGCAGTATTTT.

As DNA, the CDR3 is TGCGCCAGCAGCCAAGATCTAGGGAGAGGACCCTACGAGCAGTACTTC. This encodes CASSQDLGRGPYEQYF. The rearrangement links TRBV4-3 to TRBJ2-7; the D gene is possibly TRBD2 (5 bases). The CDR3 runs 16 residues. CDR1 LGHNA and CDR2 YSLEER come from the germline V gene. The ends were cut back, 0 bases at V and 2 bases at J, with 14 bases in the middle.

A word on this clonotype: A much larger clone lies one base from this, so it may be a read error. V and J are TRBV12-3 or TRBV12-4 and TRBJ1-3; D uncertain. The CDR3 covers 12 residues. V gave up 6 bases and J gave up 4 bases, with 7 bases separating them. The DNA of the CDR3 is TGTGCCAGCAGCCCCGTAGGAAACACCATATATTTT. The encoded protein is CASSPVGNTIYF.

Notes on this clonotype: This may arise from a read error, as a much more abundant clone is one base away. In DNA form, the CDR3 reads TGCGCCAGCAGACTAGGACAGGACACAGATACGCAGTATTTT. Translated, it gives CASRLGQDTDTQYF. V gene TRBV5-1 combines with J gene TRBJ2-3; 7 positions agree with TRBD1. This CDR3 is 14 amino acids long. The germline V gene has CDR1 SGHRS and CDR2 YFSETQ. V lost 5 bases, J lost 2 bases, and 5 bases stayed unmatched.

This clonotype was seen a few times. The gene calls are TRBV4-3 and TRBJ2-1, with 10 positions matching TRBD2. V lost 4 bases to trimming and J lost 5 bases; unmatched junction nucleotides: 5. The germline V gene encodes CDR1 LGHNA and CDR2 YSLEER. This CDR3 contains 15 residues. The CDR3 is CASSPGLAENNEQFF. In DNA form, the CDR3 reads TGCGCCAGCAGCCCCGGACTAGCGGAGAACAATGAGCAGTTCTTC.

This clonotype was counted a few times. V and J are TRBV5-1 and TRBJ2-7; 8 bases fit TRBD2. This CDR3 contains 16 residues. Losses at the gene ends were 1 base for V and 6 bases for J; bases not matched to a gene: 12. Per the germline V gene, CDR1 is SGHRS and CDR2 is YFSETQ. This CDR3 reads CASSLRQAGGGVEQYF. The CDR3 nucleotides are TGCGCCAGCAGCTTGAGGCAGGCGGGAGGAGGGGTCGAGCAGTACTTC.

The V and J genes are TRBV13 and TRBJ1-4; D call uncertain. The CDR3 has 16 amino acids. V lost 6 bases and J 1 base, leaving 15 bases between the germline ends. Per germline, CDR1 PRHDT and CDR2 FYEKMQ (reference sequence). The CDR3 nucleotides are TGTGCCAGCAGGAACCTAGGCGGGTTAACTAATGAAAAACTGTTTTTT. Translating gives CASRNLGGLTNEKLFF. Looking up the rest from reference TRBV13 and TRBJ1-4 gives the full variable domain: AAGVIQSPRHLIKEKRETATLKCYPIPRHDTVYWYQQGPGQDPQFLISFYEKMQSDKGSIPDRFSAQQFSDYHSELNMSSLELGDSALYFCASRNLGGLTNEKLFFGSGTQLSVL.

V is TRBV4-1 and J is TRBJ2-3, with 7 positions matching TRBD2. This CDR3 is 14 amino acids long. Trimming at V came to 4 bases and at J to 10 bases, leaving 11 bases not matched to a gene. Germline V gene lookup returns CDR1 MGHRA and CDR2 YSYEKL. The DNA of the CDR3 is TGCGCCAGCAGCCGGGGGGGGACGGCGGATTCGCAGTATTTT. Translation: CASSRGGTADSQYF.

This clonotype appeared a single time. A much larger clone lies a single base off, so this may be a read error. The chain recombines TRBV7-2 with TRBJ2-3; a possible D gene is TRBD1 (5 bases). With 3 bases removed from V and 0 bases from J, the gap between germline ends came to 13 bases. The CDR3 has 16 amino acids. Germline lookup yields CDR1 SGHTA and CDR2 FQGNSA. In DNA form, the CDR3 reads TGTGCCAGCAGCTTTGTAGCAAGACAGAGCACAGATACGCAGTATTTT. Its translation is CASSFVARQSTDTQYF.

Concerning this clonotype itself: A much larger clone lies a single base off, so this may be a read error. The chain combines TRBV6-5 with TRBJ2-7; D ambiguous. The length of the CDR3 is 14 residues. The germline gives CDR1 MNHEY, CDR2 SVGAGI. Here the CDR3 reads CVSSYLGPAYEQYF. DNA of the CDR3: TGTGTCAGCAGTTACCTAGGGCCTGCCTACGAGCAGTACTTC.

This clonotype was seen repeatedly, ten times or more. The chain employs TRBV6-2 or TRBV6-3 and TRBJ1-5; 9 bases fit TRBD1. J was trimmed by 4 bases and V by 6 bases; bases with no gene match: 4. The CDR3 is made up of 14 amino acids. Germline CDR1 reads MNHEY; CDR2 reads SVGEGT. The CDR3 DNA follows: TGTGCCAGCAGGTCGACAGGGGGTAATCAGCCCCAGCATTTT. Its protein is CASRSTGGNQPQHF.

This clonotype was seen repeatedly, ten times or more. The chain couples TRBV12-5 to TRBJ2-1; D may be TRBD1 (6 bases). V was cut by 6 bases and J by 6 bases, with 18 bases left in between. Germline V CDR1 and CDR2: LGHNT, FRNRAP. The CDR3 has 15 residues. The CDR3 here is CASGPTLGQGNEQFF. As DNA, the CDR3 is TGTGCTAGTGGCCCGACCCTGGGACAAGGCAATGAGCAGTTCTTC.

This chain uses TRBV7-9 with TRBJ2-3; D possibly corresponds to TRBD1 (5 bases). The J call may be incorrect, as the DNA end agrees better with TRBJ1-5. CDR1 is SEHNR, CDR2 FQNEAQ, per germline (reference sequence). There are 13 residues in the CDR3. This CDR3 is CASSPEETDTQHF. CDR3 bases: TGTGCCAGCAGCCCCGAGGAGACAGATACGCAGCATTTT.

Regarding this clonotype: A single base separates this from a much larger clone, so it may be a read error. This rearrangement joins TRBV7-2 to TRBJ2-3, with D perhaps TRBD1 or TRBD2 (6 bases each). The germline gives CDR1 SGHTA, CDR2 FQGNSA. CDR3 length: 15 amino acids. For the CDR3, the DNA is TGTGCCAGCGGCTTAGCCGGGGGCGGGCCAGATACGCAGTATTTT. Its translation: CASGLAGGGPDTQYF.

The chain's CDR3 is CASSLGHGSIIAYEQYF. The CDR3 DNA is TGCGCCAGCAGCCTGGGCCATGGGTCGATAATCGCCTACGAGCAGTACTTC. V usage is TRBV4-1 and J usage is TRBJ2-7; D call uncertain. This CDR3 has 17 residues. V dropped 4 bases and J dropped 2 bases, with 21 bases sitting between them. In germline, CDR1 is MGHRA, CDR2 YSYEKL.

The CDR3 nucleotides read TGTGCCAGCAGGAATGCTGGGACAGGGATGGTAGAAACGCAGTATTTT. Translating gives CASRNAGTGMVETQYF. This chain uses TRBV27 with TRBJ2-3; 9 bases agree with TRBD1. Germline CDR1 reads MNHEY; CDR2 reads SMNVEV (reference sequence). The CDR3 has 16 residues. V dropped 6 bases and J dropped 9; count of bases not matched to a gene: 16.

Remarks on this clonotype: A clone one base away is much larger, so this may be a read error. The chain links TRBV28 to TRBJ2-6; TRBD1 agrees at 9 bases. The CDR3 has 17 residues. CDR1 is MDHEN, CDR2 SYDVKM, per germline. The CDR3 coding sequence is TGTGCCAGCAGCCACAGGGGGCGAGTCTCTAGGGCCAACGTCCTGACTTTC. The encoded protein is CASSHRGRVSRANVLTF.

This clonotype has only a few counts. The rearrangement uses TRBV9 and TRBJ2-7, with 8 bases that match TRBD1. CDR1 is SGDLS and CDR2 is YYNGEE in the germline V gene. V trimming: 4 bases; J trimming: 2 bases; junction bases outside the gene matches: 8. The CDR3 has 15 amino acids. The CDR3 protein is CASSPRGQATYEQYF. The DNA for the CDR3 is TGTGCCAGCAGCCCCAGGGGACAGGCCACCTACGAGCAGTACTTC.

The CDR3: CASSGTNYNEQFF. The CDR3 DNA sequence: TGTGCCAGCAGCGGAACAAATTACAATGAGCAGTTCTTC. The V and J genes are TRBV9 and TRBJ2-1; D is uncertain. Germline CDR1 reads SGDLS; CDR2 reads YYNGEE. Deletions cut 3 bases from V and 4 bases from J, with 8 bases between. This CDR3 is 13 amino acids long.

The CDR3 DNA is TGTGCCAGTAGTCTAGGACTAGGACTAAGCTCCTACAATGAGCAGTTCTTC. Translation: CASSLGLGLSSYNEQFF. This chain connects TRBV19 to TRBJ2-1; TRBD2 agrees at 7 bases. V lost 5 bases to trimming and J lost 0 bases; unmatched junction nucleotides: 10. Germline V CDR1 and CDR2: LNHDA, SQIVND (reference sequence). This CDR3 contains 17 residues.

The sample holds a few counts of this clonotype. The CDR3 DNA sequence: TGTGCCAGCAGTTTACAGCTAGGGGACTACCGGGGAGAGACCCAGTACTTC. Translating gives CASSLQLGDYRGETQYF. This chain connects TRBV28 to TRBJ2-5; 7 positions agree with TRBD2. CDR3 length equals 17 residues. Losses at the gene ends were 2 bases for V and 4 bases for J; bases not matched to a gene: 13. Germline values: CDR1 MDHEN, CDR2 SYDVKM. The whole variable domain, remainder taken from reference TRBV28 and TRBJ2-5, is DVKVTQSSRYLVKRTGEKVFLECVQDMDHENMFWYRQDPGLGLRLIYFSYDVKMKEKGDIPEGYSVSREKKERFSLILESASTNQTSMYLCASSLQLGDYRGETQYFGPGTRLLVL.

This clonotype was seen ten or more times. The chain employs TRBV27 and TRBJ2-7; D is perhaps TRBD2 (5 bases). CDR1 and CDR2 from the germline V gene are MNHEY and SMNVEV (reference sequence). The CDR3 consists of 15 residues. V lost 6 bases, J lost 0 bases, and 15 bases lay in between. CDR3 protein: CASSPIPGDSYEQYF. DNA for the CDR3: TGTGCCAGCAGCCCGATCCCCGGGGACTCCTACGAGCAGTACTTC.

Note on this clonotype: One end of the junction does not line up with germline, which may come from a read error. This chain uses TRBV28 with TRBJ2-7; 7 bases are a match to TRBD1. The CDR3 covers 16 residues. The germline gives CDR1 MDHEN, CDR2 SYDVKM. The CDR3 DNA sequence: TGTGCCAGCAGCCATTGGACCGGGACAGATGCCTACGAGCGGTACTTC. This translates into CASSHWTGTDAYERYF. Using reference TRBV28 and TRBJ2-7 for the parts outside the CDR3, the full variable domain is DVKVTQSSRYLVKRTGEKVFLECVQDMDHENMFWYRQDPGLGLRLIYFSYDVKMKEKGDIPEGYSVSREKKERFSLILESASTNQTSMYLCASSHWTGTDAYERYFGPGTRLTVT.

This clonotype was observed many times. V and J are TRBV10-2 and TRBJ1-4; TRBD1 aligns across 9 bases. V lost 8 bases, J lost 10 bases, and 8 bases stayed unmatched. The CDR3 spans 13 residues. CDR1 WSHSY and CDR2 SAAADI come from the germline V gene. As DNA, the CDR3 is TGCGCCAGCTCCCGGGACAGGGACGGAAAACTGTTTTTT. It is translated as CASSRDRDGKLFF.

This clonotype was counted many times. In nucleotides, the CDR3 is TGCAGTGCCAATATACCCATGTACACAGATACGCAGTATTTT. This encodes CSANIPMYTDTQYF. The V call is TRBV20-1, the J call TRBJ2-3; D gene unclear. The germline V gene encodes CDR1 DFQATT and CDR2 SNEGSKA (reference sequence). Trimming cost V 6 bases and J 2 bases, with 15 bases left between them. CDR3 length: 14 residues.